Listed below are T cell receptor beta chains from one sample, sequenced in a study of blood T cell repertoires in acute mononucleosis. The assay was immunoSEQ multiplex PCR, and TCRdb's table has in-frame clones only and misses some. The data contain 6,000 to 9,000 clones, about 25% of them singletons. This specimen consisted of EBV YVL epitope tetramer+ CD8+ T cells sorted from PBMCs, obtained during acute infectious mononucleosis. These receptors were obtained from a woman aged 18-29 years with infectious mononucleosis caused by EBV. The CDR3 runs from the conserved cysteine through the conserved F or W. A D gene is named only where the DNA matches it firmly. Clone size is shown for a subset of rows, as once, few, many or a class of expanded clone.

clone size | D gene | J gene | V gene | CDR3 DNA | CDR3 protein
. | . | TRBJ2-1 | TRBV7-6 | TGTGCCAGCAGCTTAGACGGGGACAATGAGCAGTTCTTC | CASSLDGDNEQFF
few | . | TRBJ2-2 | TRBV4-3 | TGCGCCAGCAGCCAAATCTCCTTGGATTCAACTAGTTCCGGGGAGCTGTTTTTT | CASSQISLDSTSSGELFF
few | . | TRBJ2-1 | TRBV27 | TGTGCCAGCAGCAAATCGGTCTTGGGGCCCGAGCCCTACAATGAGCAGTTCTTC | CASSKSVLGPEPYNEQFF
medium-sized | . | TRBJ1-5 | TRBV27 | TGTGCCAGCAGTTTATGGGGCAATCAGCCCCAGCATTTT | CASSLWGNQPQHF
few | TRBD1 | TRBJ2-1 | TRBV25-1 | TGTGCCAGCAGTTACCGGGCAGGGGGCAGCGATGAGCAGTTCTTC | CASSYRAGGSDEQFF
. | TRBD1 | TRBJ1-2 | TRBV6-7 | TGTGCCAGCAGTTACCAACAGGGGAGTGGTGGCTACACCTTC | CASSYQQGSGGYTF
few | TRBD1 | TRBJ2-3 | TRBV5-6 | TGTGCCAGCAGCTTAGGCCTTATAGGGGGCGTCCTCACAGATACGCAGTATTTT | CASSLGLIGGVLTDTQYF
. | TRBD1 | TRBJ2-7 | TRBV7-3 | TGCGCCAGCAGCCACGGACAGGGTGAGGGGTACGAGCAGTACTTC | CASSHGQGEGYEQYF
. | . | TRBJ2-5 | TRBV7-3 | TGCGCCAGCAGCCAAGAGCAGCCAGAGACCCAGTACTTC | CASSQEQPETQYF
. | TRBD2 | TRBJ2-1 | TRBV29-1 | TGCAGCATGGGACTAGCGCTATATAATGAGCAGTTCTTC | CSMGLALYNEQFF
. | . | TRBJ2-7 | TRBV29-1 | TGCAGTGCCCGCCCGACAGTATCCTACGAGCAGTACTTC | CSARPTVSYEQYF
many | . | TRBJ1-2 | TRBV9 | TGTGCCAGCAGCGGGGGGGCACTAGGAGGTAATAACTATGGCTACACCTTC | CASSGGALGGNNYGYTF
medium-sized | . | TRBJ2-1 | TRBV27 | TGTGCCAGCAGTTTGAGGTTTTACAATGAGCAGTTCTTC | CASSLRFYNEQFF
few | . | TRBJ2-5 | TRBV7-3 | TGTGCCAGCAAAAACAAGGGGACGGAGACCCAGTACTTC | CASKNKGTETQYF
many | . | TRBJ2-3 | TRBV11-2 | TGTGCCAGCAGCCCCGGAACACACACAGATACGCAGTATTTT | CASSPGTHTDTQYF
. | . | TRBJ2-4 | TRBV4-3 | TGCGCCAGCAGCCTGGGTCGGGATCCCAGAAACATTCAGTACTTC | CASSLGRDPRNIQYF
few | TRBD1 | TRBJ2-1 | TRBV25-1 | TGTGCCACCAGTGATTTGAAGACAGGGGGCAATGAGCAGTTCTTC | CATSDLKTGGNEQFF
medium-sized | . | TRBJ2-1 | TRBV27 | TGTGCCAGCAGTTTCTACAATGAGCAGTTCTTC | CASSFYNEQFF
. | . | TRBJ1-5 | TRBV27 | TGTGCCAGCAGTGAAGGCAGGGGTTGGCAGCCCCAGCATTTT | CASSEGRGWQPQHF
. | . | TRBJ2-1 | TRBV5-1 | TGCGCCAGCAGCCAAGTAGGGGAGGATGAGCAGTTCTTC | CASSQVGEDEQFF